The rows below give T cell receptor beta chains drawn from one sample of a study of blood T cell repertoires in COVID-19. Some clones are missing from TCRdb's copy, which holds only in-frame ones; the method was immunoSEQ multiplex PCR. The top ten hold around 0.84% of the sample, which has some 240,000 clones, approximately 90% seen once. The specimen was peripheral blood. Receptors originate from a man aged 60-69 years with COVID-19, enrolled during active disease. CDR3s include the opening cysteine and the closing phenylalanine or tryptophan. The D gene is left open where the match is weak.

D gene,J gene,V gene,CDR3 protein
NA,TRBJ2-6,TRBV5-4,CASSLPVGRPSSGANVLTF
NA,TRBJ2-7,TRBV11-2,CASAGGTTYEQYF
TRBD2,TRBJ2-1,TRBV11-2,CASSTRLAGGNEQFF
NA,TRBJ2-2,TRBV4-2,CASSQVGANTGELFF
TRBD1,NA,TRBV27,CASSLLGDSNNEQFF
NA,TRBJ1-1,TRBV14,CASSQGQVTSEAFF
TRBD1,TRBJ2-3,TRBV25-1,CASQPWTGGTDTQYF
TRBD1,TRBJ1-6,TRBV6-2/TRBV6-3,CASSHRDRGLSPLHF
NA,TRBJ2-3,TRBV10-3,CAISKPDSTDTQYF
TRBD1,TRBJ1-1,TRBV15,CATSTGGWSEAFF
NA,TRBJ1-1,TRBV7-9,CASSPFNSLNTEAFF
TRBD1,TRBJ2-7,TRBV9,CASSSSGTGYEQYF